This TCR beta chain was captured by sequencing in a study of monozygotic twins with inflammatory bowel disease. TCRdb re-called the 5' RACE reads and catalogs CDR3 proteins one per entry, DNA excluded. The sample table includes some 400,000 distinct CDR3 sequences. Comments on this clonotype: The antigen is unknown.

Germline V lookup: CDR1 ENHRY, CDR2 SYGVKD. The CDR3 is 15 residues long. Overall study results and limits: Whereas healthy co-twins had higher TCRbeta diversity (inverse Simpson), IBD patients had lower diversity.

Sequenced input: blood. The rearrangement uses TRBV10-3 and TRBJ1-3. This clonotype was obtained from a human donor with ulcerative colitis or Crohn's disease, or a healthy co-twin of an affected twin (not recorded which). The CDR3 sequence is CAISESTFSGNTIYF.